This TCR beta chain emerged from a study of regulatory T cells in long-lasting Graves disease. At the level of the study: The antithyroid drugs taken by newly diagnosed Graves' patients had been used for under 3 months.

Time point meaning: newly diagnosed GD, antithyroid drugs for less than 3 months. Making the TCR library involved RNA that had been extracted from PBMCs. According to the study, TCR beta libraries were built with iRepertoire HTBI primers and CDR3-region Arm-PCR. TCRdb processed the multiplex PCR reads anew with MiXCR; each CDR3 protein has one entry. This table has over 450,000 distinct CDR3 sequences, about 11% appearing once. This clonotype was observed a handful of times. V gave up 5 bases and J gave up 8 bases; unmatched junction bases: 13. CDR3 length equals 15 residues. In germline, CDR1 is SGHTA, CDR2 FQGNSA. These data also formed part of another study, on T cells in Graves' hyperthyroidism and ophthalmopathy. That paper notes: Among thyroid clonotypes expanded above 0.001, most also appeared in blood.

This chain connects TRBV7-2 to TRBJ1-2, with 8 bases identical to TRBD1. Source: peripheral blood mononuclear cells (PBMCs), taken at new diagnosis, from a patient treated with antithyroid drugs. The receptor's source is a woman aged 25 to 39 with Graves disease. The CDR3 DNA reads TGTGCCAGCAGCCCGGGGGTTACAGGGGGAAGGGGCTACACCTTC. Translating gives CASSPGVTGGRGYTF.